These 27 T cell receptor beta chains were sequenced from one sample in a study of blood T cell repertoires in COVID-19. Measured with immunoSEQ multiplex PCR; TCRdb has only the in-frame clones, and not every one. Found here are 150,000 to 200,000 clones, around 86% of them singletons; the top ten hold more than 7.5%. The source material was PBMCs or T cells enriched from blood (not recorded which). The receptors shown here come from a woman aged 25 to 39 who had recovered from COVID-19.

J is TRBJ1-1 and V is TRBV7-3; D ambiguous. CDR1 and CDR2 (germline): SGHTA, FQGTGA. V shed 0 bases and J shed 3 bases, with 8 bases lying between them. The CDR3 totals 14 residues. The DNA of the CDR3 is TGTGCCAGCAGCTTAACCAGGCTGGACACTGAAGCTTTCTTT. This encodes CASSLTRLDTEAFF.

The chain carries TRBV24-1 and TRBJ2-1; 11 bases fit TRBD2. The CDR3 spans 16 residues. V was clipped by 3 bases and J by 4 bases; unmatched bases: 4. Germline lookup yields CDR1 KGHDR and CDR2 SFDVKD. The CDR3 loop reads CATSDLSGRAYNEQFF. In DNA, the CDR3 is TGTGCCACCAGTGATCTTAGCGGGAGGGCATACAATGAGCAGTTCTTC.

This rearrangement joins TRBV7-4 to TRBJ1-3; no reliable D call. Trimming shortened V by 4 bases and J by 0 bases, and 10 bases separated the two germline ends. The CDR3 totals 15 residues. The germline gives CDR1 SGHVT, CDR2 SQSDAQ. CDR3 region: CASSSDSSSGNTIYF. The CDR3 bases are TGTGCCAGCAGCTCAGACTCCAGCTCTGGAAACACCATATATTTT.

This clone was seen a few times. The CDR3 is CATKGQADSPLHF. CDR3 coding DNA: TGTGCCACCAAAGGACAGGCGGATTCACCCCTCCACTTT. J is TRBJ1-6 and V is TRBV5-8; 7 nucleotides match TRBD1. With 9 bases clipped from V and 8 bases from J, the junction kept 8 bases outside the gene matches. Germline V gene sequence: CDR1 SGHTS, CDR2 YDEGEE. The CDR3 runs 13 residues.

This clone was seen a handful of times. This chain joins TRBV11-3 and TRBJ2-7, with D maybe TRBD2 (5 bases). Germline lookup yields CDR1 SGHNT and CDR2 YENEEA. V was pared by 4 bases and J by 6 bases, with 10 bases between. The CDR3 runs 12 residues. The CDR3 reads CASSSIASEQYF. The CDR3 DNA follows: TGTGCCAGCAGCTCGATAGCGTCCGAGCAGTACTTC. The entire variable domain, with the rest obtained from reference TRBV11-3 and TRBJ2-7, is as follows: EAGVVQSPRYKIIEKKQPVAFWCNPISGHNTLYWYLQNLGQGPELLIRYENEEAVDDSQLPKDRFSAERLKGVDSTLKIQPAELGDSAVYLCASSSIASEQYFGPGTRLTVT.

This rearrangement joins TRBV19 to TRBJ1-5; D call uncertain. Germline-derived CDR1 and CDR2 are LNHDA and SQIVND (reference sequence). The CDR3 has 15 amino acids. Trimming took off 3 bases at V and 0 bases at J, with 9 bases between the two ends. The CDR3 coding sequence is TGTGCCAGTAGTATTAAACAGCATAGCAATCAGCCCCAGCATTTT. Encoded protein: CASSIKQHSNQPQHF.

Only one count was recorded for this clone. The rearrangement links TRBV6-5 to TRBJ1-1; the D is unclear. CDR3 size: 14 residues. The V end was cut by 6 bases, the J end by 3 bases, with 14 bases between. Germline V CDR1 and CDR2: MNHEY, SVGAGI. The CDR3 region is CASRSKEAYTEAFF. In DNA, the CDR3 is TGTGCCAGCAGGTCAAAGGAGGCGTACACTGAAGCTTTCTTT.

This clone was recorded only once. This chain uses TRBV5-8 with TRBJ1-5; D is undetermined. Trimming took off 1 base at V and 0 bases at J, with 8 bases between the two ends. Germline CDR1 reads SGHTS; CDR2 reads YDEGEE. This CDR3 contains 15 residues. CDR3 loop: CASSLLRDSNQPQHF. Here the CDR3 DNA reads TGTGCCAGCAGCTTGCTTCGGGATAGCAATCAGCCCCAGCATTTT. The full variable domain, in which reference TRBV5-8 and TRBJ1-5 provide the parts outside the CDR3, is EAGVTQSPTHLIKTRGQQATLRCSPISGHTSVYWYQQALGLGLQFLLWYDEGEERNRGNFPPRFSGRQFPNYSSELNVNALELEDSALYLCASSLLRDSNQPQHFGDGTRLSIL.

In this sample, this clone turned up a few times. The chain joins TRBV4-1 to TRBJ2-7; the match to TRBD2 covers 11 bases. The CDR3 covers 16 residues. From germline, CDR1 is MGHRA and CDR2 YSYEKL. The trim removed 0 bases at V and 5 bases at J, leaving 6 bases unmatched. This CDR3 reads CASSQDSLAGGHEQYF. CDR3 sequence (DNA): TGCGCCAGCAGCCAAGATTCTCTAGCGGGAGGTCACGAGCAGTACTTC.

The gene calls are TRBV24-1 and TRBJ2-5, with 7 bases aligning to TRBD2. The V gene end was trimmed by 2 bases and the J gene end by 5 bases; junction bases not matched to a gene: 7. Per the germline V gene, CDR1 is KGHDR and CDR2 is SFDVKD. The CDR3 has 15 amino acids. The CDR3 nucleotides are TGTGCCACCAGTGATTCGGGGGGTCGGGGGGAGACCCAGTACTTC. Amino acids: CATSDSGGRGETQYF.

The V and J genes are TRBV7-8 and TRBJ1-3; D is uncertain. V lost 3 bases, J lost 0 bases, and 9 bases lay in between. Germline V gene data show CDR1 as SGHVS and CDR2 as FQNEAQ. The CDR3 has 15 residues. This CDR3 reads CASSFGEGSGNTIYF. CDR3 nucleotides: TGTGCCAGCAGCTTCGGGGAAGGCTCTGGAAACACCATATATTTT.

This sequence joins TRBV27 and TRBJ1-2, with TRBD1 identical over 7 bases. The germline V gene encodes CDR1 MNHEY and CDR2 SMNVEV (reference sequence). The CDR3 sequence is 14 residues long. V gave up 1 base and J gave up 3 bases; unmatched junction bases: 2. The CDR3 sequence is CASSLYGTDYGYTF. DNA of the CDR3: TGTGCCAGCAGTTTATACGGGACAGACTATGGCTACACCTTC.

CDR3 nucleotides: TGTGCCAGCTCACCCGGGGAGTTTCGCAACACCATATATTTT. Translated: CASSPGEFRNTIYF. The rearrangement links TRBV18 to TRBJ1-3; no reliable D call. CDR3 length: 14 residues. Germline V gives CDR1 KGHSH, CDR2 LQKENI. Trimming stripped 3 bases from V and 7 bases from J, with 13 bases between.

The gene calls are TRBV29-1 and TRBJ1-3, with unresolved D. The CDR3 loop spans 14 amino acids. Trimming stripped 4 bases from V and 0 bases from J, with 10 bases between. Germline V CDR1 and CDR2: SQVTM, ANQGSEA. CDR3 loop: CSVGLTHSGNTIYF. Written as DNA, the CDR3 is TGCAGCGTTGGCCTTACTCACTCTGGAAACACCATATATTTT.

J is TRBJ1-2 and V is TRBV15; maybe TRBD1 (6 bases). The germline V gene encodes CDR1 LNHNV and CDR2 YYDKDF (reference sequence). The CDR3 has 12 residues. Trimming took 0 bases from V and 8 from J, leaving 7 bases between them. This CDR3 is CATSREQGGYTF. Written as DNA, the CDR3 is TGTGCCACCAGCAGAGAACAGGGCGGCTACACCTTC. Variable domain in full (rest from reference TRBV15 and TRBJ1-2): DAMVIQNPRYQVTQFGKPVTLSCSQTLNHNVMYWYQQKSSQAPKLLFHYYDKDFNNEADTPDNFQSRRPNTSFCFLDIRSPGLGDTAMYLCATSREQGGYTFGSGTRLTVV.

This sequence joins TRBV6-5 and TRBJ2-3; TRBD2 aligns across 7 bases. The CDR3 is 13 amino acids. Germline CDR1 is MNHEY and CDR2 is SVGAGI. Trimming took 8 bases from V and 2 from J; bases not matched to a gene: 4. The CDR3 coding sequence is TGTGCCAGCCGGGGGGAAGACACAGATACGCAGTATTTT. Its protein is CASRGEDTDTQYF.

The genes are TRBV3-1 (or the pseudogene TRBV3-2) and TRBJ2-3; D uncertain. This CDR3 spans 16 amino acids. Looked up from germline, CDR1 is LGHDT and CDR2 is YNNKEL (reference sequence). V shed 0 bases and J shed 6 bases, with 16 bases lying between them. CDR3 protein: CASSQEDGRTVDTQYF. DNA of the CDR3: TGTGCCAGCAGCCAAGAAGACGGAAGAACAGTTGATACGCAGTATTTT.

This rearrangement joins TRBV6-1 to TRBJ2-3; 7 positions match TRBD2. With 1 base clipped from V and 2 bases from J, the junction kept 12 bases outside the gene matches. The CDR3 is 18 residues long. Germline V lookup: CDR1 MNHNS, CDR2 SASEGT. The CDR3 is CASSEVGPKRGLTDTQYF. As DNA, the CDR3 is TGTGCCAGCAGTGAAGTCGGGCCCAAGCGGGGCCTCACAGATACGCAGTATTTT.

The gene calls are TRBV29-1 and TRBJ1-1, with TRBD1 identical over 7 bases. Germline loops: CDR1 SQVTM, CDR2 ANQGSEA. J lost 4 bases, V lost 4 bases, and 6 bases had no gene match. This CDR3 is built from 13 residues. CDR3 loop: CSVVGRGSTEAFF. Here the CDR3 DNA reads TGCAGCGTTGTCGGCAGGGGGTCCACTGAAGCTTTCTTT.

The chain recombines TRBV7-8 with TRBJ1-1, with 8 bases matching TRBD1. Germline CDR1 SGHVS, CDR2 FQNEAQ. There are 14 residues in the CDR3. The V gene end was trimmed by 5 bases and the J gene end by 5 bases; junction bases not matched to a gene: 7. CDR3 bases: TGTGCCAGCAGCATTGACAGGGGTGGAACTGAAGCTTTCTTT. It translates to CASSIDRGGTEAFF.

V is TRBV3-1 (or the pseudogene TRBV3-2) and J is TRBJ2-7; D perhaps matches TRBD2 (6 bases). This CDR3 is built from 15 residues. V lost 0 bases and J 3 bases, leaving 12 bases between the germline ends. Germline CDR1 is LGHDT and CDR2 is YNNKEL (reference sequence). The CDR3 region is CASSQDGRRHYEQYF. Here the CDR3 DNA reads TGTGCCAGCAGCCAAGATGGGAGGAGACACTACGAGCAGTACTTC.

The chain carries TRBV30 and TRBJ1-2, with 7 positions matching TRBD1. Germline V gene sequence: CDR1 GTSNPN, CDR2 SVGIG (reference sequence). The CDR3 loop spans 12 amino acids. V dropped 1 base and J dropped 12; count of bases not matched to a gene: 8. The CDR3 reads CAWSDKGGAHTF. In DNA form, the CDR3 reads TGTGCCTGGAGTGATAAAGGGGGCGCACACACCTTC. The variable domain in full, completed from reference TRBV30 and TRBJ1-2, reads SQTIHQWPATLVQPVGSPLSLECTVEGTSNPNLYWYRQAAGRGLQLLFYSVGIGQISSEVPQNLSASRPQDRQFILSSKKLLLSDSGFYLCAWSDKGGAHTFGSGTRLTVV.

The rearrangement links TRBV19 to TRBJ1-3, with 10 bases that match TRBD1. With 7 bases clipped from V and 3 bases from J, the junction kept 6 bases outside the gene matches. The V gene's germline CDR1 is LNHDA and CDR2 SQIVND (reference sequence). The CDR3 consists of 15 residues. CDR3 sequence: CASTRDRGRGNTIYF. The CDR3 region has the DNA TGTGCCAGTACCAGGGACAGGGGACGTGGAAACACCATATATTTT.

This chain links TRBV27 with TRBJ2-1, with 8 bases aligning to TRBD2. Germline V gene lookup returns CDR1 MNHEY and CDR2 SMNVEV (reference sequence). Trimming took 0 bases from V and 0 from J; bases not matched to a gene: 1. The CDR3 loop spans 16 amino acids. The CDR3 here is CASSLSSGSSYNEQFF. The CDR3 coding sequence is TGTGCCAGCAGTTTATCGAGCGGGAGCTCCTACAATGAGCAGTTCTTC.

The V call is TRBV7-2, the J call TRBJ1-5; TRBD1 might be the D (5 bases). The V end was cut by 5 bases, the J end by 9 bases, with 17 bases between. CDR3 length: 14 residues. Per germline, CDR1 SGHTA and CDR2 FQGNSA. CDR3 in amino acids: CASSPRGDRGPQHF. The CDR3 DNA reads TGTGCCAGCAGCCCCCGGGGGGATCGAGGGCCCCAGCATTTT.

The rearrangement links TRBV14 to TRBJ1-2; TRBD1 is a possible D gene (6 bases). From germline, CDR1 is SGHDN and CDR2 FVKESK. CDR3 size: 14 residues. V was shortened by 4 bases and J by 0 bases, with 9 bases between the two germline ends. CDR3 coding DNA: TGTGCCAGCAGCCGGACAGATTCTAACTATGGCTACACCTTC. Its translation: CASSRTDSNYGYTF.

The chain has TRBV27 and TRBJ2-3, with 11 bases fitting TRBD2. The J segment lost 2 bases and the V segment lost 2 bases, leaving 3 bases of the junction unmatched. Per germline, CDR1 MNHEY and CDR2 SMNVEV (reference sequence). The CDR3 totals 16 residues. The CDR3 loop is CASSLGTSGYTDTQYF. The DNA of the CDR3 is TGTGCCAGCAGTTTAGGGACTAGCGGTTACACAGATACGCAGTATTTT.